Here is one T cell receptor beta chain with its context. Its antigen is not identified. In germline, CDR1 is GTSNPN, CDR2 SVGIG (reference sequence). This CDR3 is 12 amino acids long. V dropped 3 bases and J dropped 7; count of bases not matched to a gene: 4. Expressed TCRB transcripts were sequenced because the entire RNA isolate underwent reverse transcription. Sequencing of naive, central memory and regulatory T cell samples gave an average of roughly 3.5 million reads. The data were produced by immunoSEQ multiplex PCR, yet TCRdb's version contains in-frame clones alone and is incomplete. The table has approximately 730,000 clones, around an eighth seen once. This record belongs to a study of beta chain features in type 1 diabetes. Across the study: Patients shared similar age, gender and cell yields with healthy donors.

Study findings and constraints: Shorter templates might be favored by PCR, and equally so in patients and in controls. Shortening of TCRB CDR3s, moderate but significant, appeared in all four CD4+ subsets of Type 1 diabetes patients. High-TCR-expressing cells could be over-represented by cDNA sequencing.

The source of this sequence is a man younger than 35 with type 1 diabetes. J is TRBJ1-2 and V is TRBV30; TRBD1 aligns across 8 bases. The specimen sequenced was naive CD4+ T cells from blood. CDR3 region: CAWSQGAGGYTF. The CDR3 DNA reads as TGTGCCTGGAGCCAGGGGGCGGGTGGCTACACCTTC.